The 4 T cell receptor beta chains listed next were all sequenced from one sample in a study of T-cell reconstitution after alpha-beta-depleted transplantation in children. The TCRbeta library incorporated unique molecular identifiers. TCRdb reanalysed the PCR reads using MiXCR and keeps one entry per CDR3 protein. The table shows 150,000 to 200,000 distinct CDR3 sequences, with around 6.8% occurring only once. The material was PBMCs from the stem cell graft donor, obtained from the stem cell graft. The receptors were gathered from a human donor who donated a stem cell graft to a child with Wiskott-Aldrich syndrome.

This clonotype has a count of ten or more. This chain joins TRBV5-1 and TRBJ1-1; D remains unclear. Deletions cut 0 bases from V and 0 bases from J, with 24 bases between. Germline V gene lookup returns CDR1 SGHRS and CDR2 YFSETQ. This CDR3 comprises 20 residues. The CDR3 loop is CASSLVAGLSPSLMNTEAFF. Here the CDR3 DNA reads TGCGCCAGCAGCTTGGTGGCAGGCCTATCACCCTCTTTAATGAACACTGAAGCTTTCTTT. Filled out from reference TRBV5-1 and TRBJ1-1, the complete variable domain reads KAGVTQTPRYLIKTRGQQVTLSCSPISGHRSVSWYQQTPGQGLQFLFEYFSETQRNKGNFPGRFSGRQFSNSRSEMNVSTLELGDSALYLCASSLVAGLSPSLMNTEAFFGQGTRLTVV.

The chain combines TRBV12-3 or TRBV12-4 with TRBJ2-7, with D possibly matching TRBD1 (5 bases). CDR3 length: 14 amino acids. Trimming stripped 2 bases from V and 2 bases from J, with 10 bases between. The DNA of the CDR3 is TGTGCCAGCAGTTTACGACAGATTACCTACGAGCAGTACTTC. It translates to CASSLRQITYEQYF.

This clonotype was counted a few times. This chain connects TRBV24-1 to TRBJ2-1; a possible D gene is TRBD2 (5 bases). From germline, CDR1 is KGHDR and CDR2 SFDVKD. The V end was cut by 4 bases, the J end by 0 bases, with 15 bases between. The CDR3 runs to 17 residues. CDR3 bases: TGTGCCACCAGTGACGGAGGCGCGAGGAGCTCCTACAATGAGCAGTTCTTC. This codes for CATSDGGARSSYNEQFF.

This clonotype has ten or more counts. The chain is built from TRBV20-1 and TRBJ1-5; maybe TRBD1 (5 bases). Germline V gene lookup returns CDR1 DFQATT and CDR2 SNEGSKA (reference sequence). Trimming stripped 1 base from V and 6 bases from J, with 7 bases between. The CDR3 runs 12 residues. The chain's CDR3 is CSARGRGQPQHF. The DNA of the CDR3 is TGCAGTGCTAGAGGGAGGGGTCAGCCCCAGCATTTT.